The 2 T cell receptor beta chains below come from one sample, sequenced in a study of vaccination effects on CD4 cells after COVID-19. Expansion with viral peptide pools was applied to antigen-specific CD4+ T cells by the ViraFEST assay prior to sequencing. Following 10 days of culture, CD4+ T cells were isolated. The individual was infected with SARS-CoV-2 between March and December 2020, as confirmed by PCR. The table came from immunoSEQ multiplex PCR; TCRdb's copy has only in-frame clones and leaves some out. Of around 49,000 clones listed, roughly 75% are singletons. Their antigen targets remain unknown. Sequencing used CD4+ T cells from PBMCs cultured with a peptide pool, obtained before COVID-19 vaccination. Receptor source: a human donor who had a prior SARS-CoV-2 infection.

The chain employs TRBV11-1 and TRBJ2-7; weak D call: TRBD2 (6 bases). The V gene's germline CDR1 is SGHAT and CDR2 FQDESV (reference sequence). The CDR3 runs 16 residues. V was clipped by 1 base and J by 2 bases, with 15 bases between them. This chain's CDR3 is CASSLDLGTPPYEQYF. The CDR3 bases are TGTGCCAGCAGCTTAGATCTGGGGACTCCTCCCTACGAGCAGTACTTC.

J is TRBJ2-7 and V is TRBV5-4; tentatively, D is TRBD1 (5 bases). Germline CDR1 reads SGHNT; CDR2 reads YYREEE (reference sequence). Trimming cost V 4 bases and J 3 bases, with 14 bases left between them. The CDR3 has 14 amino acids. CDR3 DNA: TGTGCCAGCAGCCGTGACAGCACAATCTACGAGCAGTACTTC. This translates into CASSRDSTIYEQYF.